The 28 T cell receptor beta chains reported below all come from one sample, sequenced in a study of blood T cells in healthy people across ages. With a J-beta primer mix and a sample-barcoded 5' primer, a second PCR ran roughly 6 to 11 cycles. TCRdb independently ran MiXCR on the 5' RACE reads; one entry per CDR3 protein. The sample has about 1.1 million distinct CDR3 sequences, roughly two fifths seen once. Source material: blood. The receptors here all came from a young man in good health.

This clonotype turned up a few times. CDR3 loop: CASSVAGGGGTDTQYF. The CDR3, as DNA: TGTGCCAGCAGCGTAGCGGGGGGCGGAGGCACAGATACGCAGTATTTT. J is TRBJ2-3 and V is TRBV9, with D possibly TRBD2 on 7 matching bases. The CDR3 length is 16 residues. Germline CDR1 reads SGDLS; CDR2 reads YYNGEE. With 0 bases removed from V and 1 base from J, the gap between germline ends came to 12 bases.

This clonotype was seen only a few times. The chain's CDR3 is CASRRLDFDTQYF. As DNA, the CDR3 is TGTGCCAGCCGACGGCTGGATTTTGATACGCAGTATTTT. This chain joins TRBV2 and TRBJ2-3; D uncertain. Germline values: CDR1 SNHLY, CDR2 FYNNEI. The length of the CDR3 is 13 residues. The ends were cut back, 8 bases at V and 6 bases at J, with 15 bases in the middle.

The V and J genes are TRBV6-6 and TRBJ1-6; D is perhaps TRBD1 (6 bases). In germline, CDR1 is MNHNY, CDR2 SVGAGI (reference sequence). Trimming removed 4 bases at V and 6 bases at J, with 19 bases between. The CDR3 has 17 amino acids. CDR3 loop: CASSWDGQSVANSPLHF. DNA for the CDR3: TGTGCCAGCAGTTGGGACGGACAGAGTGTGGCTAATTCACCCCTCCACTTT.

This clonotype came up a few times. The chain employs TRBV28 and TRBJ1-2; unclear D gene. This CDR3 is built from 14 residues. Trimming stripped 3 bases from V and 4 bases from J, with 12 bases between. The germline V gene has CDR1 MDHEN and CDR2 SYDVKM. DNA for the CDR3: TGTGCCAGCAGTTTGGGGAAGAAAAGCTATGGCTACACCTTC. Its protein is CASSLGKKSYGYTF.

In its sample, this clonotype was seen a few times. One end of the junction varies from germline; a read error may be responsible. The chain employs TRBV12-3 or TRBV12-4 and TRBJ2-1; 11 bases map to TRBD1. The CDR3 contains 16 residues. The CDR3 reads CASSVATGQGVNEQFF. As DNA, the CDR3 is TGTGCCAGCAGTGTAGCCACGGGACAGGGGGTCAATGAGCAGTTCTTC.

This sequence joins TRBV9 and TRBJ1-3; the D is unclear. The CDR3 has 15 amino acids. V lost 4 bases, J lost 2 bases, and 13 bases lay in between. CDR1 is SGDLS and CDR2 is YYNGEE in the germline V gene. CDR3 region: CASSPNAGAGNTIYF. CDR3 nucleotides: TGTGCCAGCAGCCCAAACGCCGGGGCTGGAAACACCATATATTTT.

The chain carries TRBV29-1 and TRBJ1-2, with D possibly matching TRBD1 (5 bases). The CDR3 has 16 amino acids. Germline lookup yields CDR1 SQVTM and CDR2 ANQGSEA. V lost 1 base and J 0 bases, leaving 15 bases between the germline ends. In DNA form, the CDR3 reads TGCAGCGTTGAAGGGCCTGGCCAGGGAGCTAACTATGGCTACACCTTC. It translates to CSVEGPGQGANYGYTF.

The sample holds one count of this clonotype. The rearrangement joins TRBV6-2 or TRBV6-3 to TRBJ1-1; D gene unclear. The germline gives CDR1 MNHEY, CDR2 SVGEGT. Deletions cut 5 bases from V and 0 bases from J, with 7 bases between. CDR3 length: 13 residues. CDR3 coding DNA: TGTGCCAGCAGTGGCCATCTGAACACTGAAGCTTTCTTT. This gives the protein CASSGHLNTEAFF.

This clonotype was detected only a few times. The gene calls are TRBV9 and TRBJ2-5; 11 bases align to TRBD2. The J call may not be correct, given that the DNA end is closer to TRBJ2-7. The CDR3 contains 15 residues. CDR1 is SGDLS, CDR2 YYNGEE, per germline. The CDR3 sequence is CASSVLAGGPNEQYF. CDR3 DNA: TGTGCCAGCAGCGTACTAGCGGGGGGTCCGAACGAGCAGTACTTC.

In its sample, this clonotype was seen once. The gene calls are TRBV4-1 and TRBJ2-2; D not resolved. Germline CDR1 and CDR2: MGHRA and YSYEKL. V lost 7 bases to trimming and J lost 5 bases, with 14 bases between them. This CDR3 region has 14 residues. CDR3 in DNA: TGCGCCAGCACCCTCAGTGGTGTGACCGGGGAGCTGTTTTTT. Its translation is CASTLSGVTGELFF.

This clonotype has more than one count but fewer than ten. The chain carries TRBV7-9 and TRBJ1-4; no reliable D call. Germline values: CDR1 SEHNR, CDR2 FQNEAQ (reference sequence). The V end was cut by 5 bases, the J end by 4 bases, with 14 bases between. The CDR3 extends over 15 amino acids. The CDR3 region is CASSPRAQRNEKLFF. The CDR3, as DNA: TGTGCCAGCAGCCCGAGGGCCCAGCGTAATGAAAAACTGTTTTTT.

The CDR3 loop is CRAGIGGFSYEQYF. The DNA for the CDR3 is TGCAGGGCCGGGATAGGGGGTTTCTCCTACGAGCAGTACTTC. V and J are TRBV29-1 and TRBJ2-7; D is possibly TRBD1 (6 bases). This CDR3 is 14 amino acids long. Germline-derived CDR1 and CDR2 are SQVTM and ANQGSEA.

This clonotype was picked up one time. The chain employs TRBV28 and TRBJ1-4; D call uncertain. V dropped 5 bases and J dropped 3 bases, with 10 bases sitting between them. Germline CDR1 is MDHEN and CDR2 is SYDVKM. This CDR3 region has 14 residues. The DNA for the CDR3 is TGTGCCAGCAGTGTACCGGGTGCTAATGAAAAACTGTTTTTT. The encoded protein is CASSVPGANEKLFF.

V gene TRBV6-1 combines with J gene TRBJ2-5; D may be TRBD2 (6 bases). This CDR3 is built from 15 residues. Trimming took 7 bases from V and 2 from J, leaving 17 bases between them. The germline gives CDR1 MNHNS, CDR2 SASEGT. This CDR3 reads CASTFGRGNQETQYF. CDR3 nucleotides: TGTGCCAGCACTTTCGGACGGGGGAATCAAGAGACCCAGTACTTC.

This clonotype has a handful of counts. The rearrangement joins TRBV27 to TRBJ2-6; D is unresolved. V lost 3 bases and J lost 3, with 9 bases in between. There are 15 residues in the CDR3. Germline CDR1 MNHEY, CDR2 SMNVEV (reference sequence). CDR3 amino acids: CASSLEIGGANVLTF. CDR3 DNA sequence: TGTGCCAGCAGTTTGGAGATCGGTGGGGCCAACGTCCTGACTTTC.

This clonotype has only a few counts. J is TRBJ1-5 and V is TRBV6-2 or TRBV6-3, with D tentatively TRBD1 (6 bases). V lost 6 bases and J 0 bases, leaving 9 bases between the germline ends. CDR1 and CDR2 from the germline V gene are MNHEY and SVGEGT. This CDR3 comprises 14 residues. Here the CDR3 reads CASRRTDSNQPQHF. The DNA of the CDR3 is TGTGCCAGCAGGCGGACAGATAGCAATCAGCCCCAGCATTTT.

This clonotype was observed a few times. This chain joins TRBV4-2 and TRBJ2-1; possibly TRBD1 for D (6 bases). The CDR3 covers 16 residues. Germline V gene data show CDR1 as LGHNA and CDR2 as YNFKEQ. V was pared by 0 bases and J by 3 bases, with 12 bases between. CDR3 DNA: TGTGCCAGCAGCCAAGATCTCGGACAGATCTACAATGAGCAGTTCTTC. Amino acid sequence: CASSQDLGQIYNEQFF.

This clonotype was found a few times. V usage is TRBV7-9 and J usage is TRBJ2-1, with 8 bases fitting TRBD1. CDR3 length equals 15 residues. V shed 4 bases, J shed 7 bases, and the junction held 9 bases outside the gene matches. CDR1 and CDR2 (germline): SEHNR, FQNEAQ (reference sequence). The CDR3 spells CASSSEDRGRNEQFF. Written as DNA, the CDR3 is TGTGCCAGCAGCTCGGAAGACAGGGGTAGGAATGAGCAGTTCTTC.

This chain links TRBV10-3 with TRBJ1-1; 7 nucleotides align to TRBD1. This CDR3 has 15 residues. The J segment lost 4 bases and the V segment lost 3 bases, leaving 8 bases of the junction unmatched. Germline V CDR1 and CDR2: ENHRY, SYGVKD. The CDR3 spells CAISDEDRSGTEAFF. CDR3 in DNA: TGTGCCATCAGTGATGAGGACAGGTCGGGCACTGAAGCTTTCTTT.

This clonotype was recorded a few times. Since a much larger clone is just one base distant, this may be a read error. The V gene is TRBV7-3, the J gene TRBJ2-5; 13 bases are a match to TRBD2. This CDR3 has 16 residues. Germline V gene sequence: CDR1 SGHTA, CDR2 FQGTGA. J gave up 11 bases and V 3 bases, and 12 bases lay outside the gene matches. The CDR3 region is CASSFLLAGGLNEQYF. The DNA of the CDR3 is TGTGCCAGCAGCTTCCTACTAGCGGGGGGGTTAAATGAGCAGTACTTC.

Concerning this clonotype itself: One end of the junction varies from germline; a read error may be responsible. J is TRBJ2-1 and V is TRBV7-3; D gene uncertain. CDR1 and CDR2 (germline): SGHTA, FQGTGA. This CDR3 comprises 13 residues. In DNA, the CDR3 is TGTGCCAGCAGCTTCGGGCTGTACAATGGGCAGTTCTTC. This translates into CASSFGLYNGQFF.

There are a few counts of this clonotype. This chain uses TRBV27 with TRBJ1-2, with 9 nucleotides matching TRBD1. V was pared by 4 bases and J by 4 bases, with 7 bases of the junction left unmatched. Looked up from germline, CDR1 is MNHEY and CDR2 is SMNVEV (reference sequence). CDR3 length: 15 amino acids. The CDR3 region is CASSSGTGKVYGYTF. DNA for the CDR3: TGTGCCAGCAGTTCTGGGACAGGGAAAGTCTATGGCTACACCTTC.

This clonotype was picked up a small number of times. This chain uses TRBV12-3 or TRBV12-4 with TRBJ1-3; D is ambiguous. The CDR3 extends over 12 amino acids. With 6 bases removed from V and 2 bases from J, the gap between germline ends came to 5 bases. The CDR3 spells CASREPGNTIYF. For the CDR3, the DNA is TGTGCCAGCAGGGAACCTGGAAACACCATATATTTT.

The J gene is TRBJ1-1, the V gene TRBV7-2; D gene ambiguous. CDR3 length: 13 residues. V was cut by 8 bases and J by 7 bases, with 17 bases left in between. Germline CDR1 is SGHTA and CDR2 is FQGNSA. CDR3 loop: CASATPSRLEAFF. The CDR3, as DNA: TGTGCCAGCGCCACCCCGAGCAGACTTGAAGCTTTCTTT.

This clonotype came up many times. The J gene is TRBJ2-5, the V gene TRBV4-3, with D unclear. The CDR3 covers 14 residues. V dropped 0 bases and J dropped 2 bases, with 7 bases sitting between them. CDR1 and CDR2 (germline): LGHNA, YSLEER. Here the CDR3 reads CASSQEVQQETQYF. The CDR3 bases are TGCGCCAGCAGCCAAGAGGTACAACAAGAGACCCAGTACTTC.

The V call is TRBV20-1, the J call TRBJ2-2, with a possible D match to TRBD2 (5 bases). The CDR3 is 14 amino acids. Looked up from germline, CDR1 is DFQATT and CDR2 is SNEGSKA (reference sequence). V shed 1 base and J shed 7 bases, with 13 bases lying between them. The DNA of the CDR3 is TGCAGTGCTAGAGCGTCCGGAGGAATCGGGGAGCTGTTTTTT. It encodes CSARASGGIGELFF.

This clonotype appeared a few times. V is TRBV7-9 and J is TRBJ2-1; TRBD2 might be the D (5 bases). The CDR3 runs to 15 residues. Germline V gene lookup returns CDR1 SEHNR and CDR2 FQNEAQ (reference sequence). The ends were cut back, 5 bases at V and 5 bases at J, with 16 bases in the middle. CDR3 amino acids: CASSPTYGADNEQFF. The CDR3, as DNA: TGTGCCAGCAGCCCCACGTATGGAGCGGACAATGAGCAGTTCTTC.

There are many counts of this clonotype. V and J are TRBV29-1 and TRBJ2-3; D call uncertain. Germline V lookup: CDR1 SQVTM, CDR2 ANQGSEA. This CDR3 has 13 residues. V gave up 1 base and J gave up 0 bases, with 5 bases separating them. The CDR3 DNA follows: TGCAGCGTTGAAGGCGGTAGCACAGATACGCAGTATTTT. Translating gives CSVEGGSTDTQYF.